Following are 17 T cell receptor beta chains from one sample sequenced in a study of cytomegalovirus exposure and HLA in healthy donors. Use of 60 Vbeta and 13 Jbeta primers characterized the PCR. The table came from immunoSEQ multiplex PCR; TCRdb's copy has only in-frame clones and leaves some out. The table lists some 250,000 clones, around 81% of them singletons, with 8% in the top ten. Sequenced sample: PBMCs. The receptors come from a woman aged 55-75 years in good health and CMV-seropositive.

The chain has TRBV11-3 and TRBJ2-7; no clear D gene. V was trimmed by 6 bases and J by 7 bases, leaving 13 bases between them. Looked up from germline, CDR1 is SGHNT and CDR2 is YENEEA. The CDR3 spans 12 residues. DNA for the CDR3: TGTGCCAGCAGTACACCTTACGGGGAGCAGTACTTC. It translates to CASSTPYGEQYF.

This chain uses TRBV19 with TRBJ2-7, with TRBD2 identical over 13 bases. The V and J ends lost 2 bases and 6 bases, in that order; junction bases with no gene match: 10. There are 17 residues in the CDR3. CDR1 and CDR2 (germline): LNHDA, SQIVND (reference sequence). CDR3 in DNA: TGTGCCAGTAGTATACGTTTGACTAGCGGGAGGAATGGCGAGCAGTACTTC. Protein product: CASSIRLTSGRNGEQYF.

This chain joins TRBV4-1 and TRBJ1-6, with 7 bases aligning to TRBD1. The V gene end was trimmed by 3 bases and the J gene end by 7 bases; junction bases not matched to a gene: 6. Germline CDR1 and CDR2: MGHRA and YSYEKL. The CDR3 length is 15 residues. CDR3 coding DNA: TGCGCCAGCAGCCAGGGGACAGCGAGGAATTCACCCCTCCACTTT. Protein product: CASSQGTARNSPLHF.

This clone was counted between two and nine times. The chain recombines TRBV11-3 with TRBJ2-1; 7 bases are a match to TRBD2. The CDR3 loop spans 15 amino acids. V was pared by 1 base and J by 2 bases, with 2 bases of the junction left unmatched. Germline V lookup: CDR1 SGHNT, CDR2 YENEEA. The CDR3 is CASSLAGGAYNEQFF. CDR3 bases: TGTGCCAGCAGCTTAGCGGGAGGAGCCTACAATGAGCAGTTCTTC.

The J gene is TRBJ1-2, the V gene TRBV5-1; 9 nucleotides align to TRBD1. Losses at the gene ends were 2 bases for V and 6 bases for J; bases not matched to a gene: 8. CDR3 length equals 15 residues. Looked up from germline, CDR1 is SGHRS and CDR2 is YFSETQ. DNA of the CDR3: TGCGCCAGCAGCTTTGACACTGACAGGGGGAATGGCTACACCTTC. Translated, it gives CASSFDTDRGNGYTF.

This chain uses TRBV5-1 with TRBJ1-1; TRBD1 is a possible D gene (5 bases). Germline-derived CDR1 and CDR2 are SGHRS and YFSETQ. The V end lost 1 base, the J end lost 4 bases, and 11 bases lay between the germline ends. The CDR3 has 14 amino acids. This CDR3 is CASSLQGTGTEAFF. Written as DNA, the CDR3 is TGCGCCAGCAGCTTGCAGGGAACGGGCACTGAAGCTTTCTTT.

This chain joins TRBV2 and TRBJ2-3; TRBD2 aligns across 16 bases. With V trimmed by 6 bases and J by 6 bases, 6 bases remained unmatched. Germline assignment: CDR1 SNHLY and CDR2 FYNNEI. The CDR3 contains 16 residues. CDR3 sequence: CASRMGTSGRADTQYF. In nucleotides, the CDR3 is TGTGCCAGCAGGATGGGGACTAGCGGGAGGGCGGATACGCAGTATTTT. The full variable domain, rest sourced from reference TRBV2 and TRBJ2-3, is EPEVTQTPSHQVTQMGQEVILRCVPISNHLYFYWYRQILGQKVEFLVSFYNNEISEKSEIFDDQFSVERPDGSNFTLKIRSTKLEDSAMYFCASRMGTSGRADTQYFGPGTRLTVL.

This chain connects TRBV15 to TRBJ2-3; D perhaps matches TRBD2 (5 bases). This CDR3 region has 14 residues. The ends were cut back, 3 bases at V and 2 bases at J, with 9 bases in the middle. Germline V gene lookup returns CDR1 LNHNV and CDR2 YYDKDF (reference sequence). The CDR3 loop is CATSRRTVTDTQYF. CDR3 sequence (DNA): TGTGCCACCAGCAGGAGGACTGTCACAGATACGCAGTATTTT. The full variable domain, completed using reference TRBV15 and TRBJ2-3, is DAMVIQNPRYQVTQFGKPVTLSCSQTLNHNVMYWYQQKSSQAPKLLFHYYDKDFNNEADTPDNFQSRRPNTSFCFLDIRSPGLGDTAMYLCATSRRTVTDTQYFGPGTRLTVL.

The genes are TRBV6-5 and TRBJ2-2, with TRBD2 as a possible D gene (7 bases). Germline loops: CDR1 MNHEY, CDR2 SVGAGI. The CDR3 has 15 amino acids. The V gene lost 0 bases and the J gene lost 6 bases, with 11 bases spanning the gap. The CDR3 region has the DNA TGTGCCAGCAGTTACTCGATCGGGGGGCCCGGGGAGCTGTTTTTT. Protein: CASSYSIGGPGELFF.

This clone has just one count. The chain links TRBV18 to TRBJ2-7; D may be TRBD2 (6 bases). This CDR3 is 16 amino acids long. The V end lost 3 bases, the J end lost 3 bases, and 18 bases lay between the germline ends. The germline V gene encodes CDR1 KGHSH and CDR2 LQKENI. Here the CDR3 DNA reads TGTGCCAGCTCACCCCCCAGCGCGGGGATCGGCTACGAGCAGTACTTC. This translates into CASSPPSAGIGYEQYF.

The chain uses TRBV4-1 and TRBJ1-5; 7 bases are shared with TRBD1. CDR3 size: 14 residues. The trim removed 4 bases at V and 4 bases at J, leaving 4 bases unmatched. Per germline, CDR1 MGHRA and CDR2 YSYEKL. CDR3 DNA: TGCGCCAGCAGCCCGGGACAGACTAATCAGCCCCAGCATTTT. It yields the protein CASSPGQTNQPQHF.

The gene calls are TRBV5-6 and TRBJ1-1; D is undetermined. The V end lost 0 bases, the J end lost 2 bases, and 8 bases lay between the germline ends. Germline CDR1 is SGHDT and CDR2 is YYEEEE. This CDR3 has 14 residues. In nucleotides, the CDR3 is TGTGCCAGCAGCTTGGTCGGCGGAAACACTGAAGCTTTCTTT. This translates into CASSLVGGNTEAFF.

The count of this clone is one. The rearrangement uses TRBV15 and TRBJ2-7; D gene ambiguous. The CDR3 is 17 residues long. The V end was cut by 1 base, the J end by 3 bases, with 19 bases between. CDR1 LNHNV and CDR2 YYDKDF come from the germline V gene (reference sequence). The CDR3 reads CATSRVPFANTYYEQYF. The CDR3 DNA follows: TGTGCCACCAGCAGAGTCCCTTTTGCGAATACTTACTACGAGCAGTACTTC.

The chain links TRBV19 to TRBJ2-5; tentatively, D is TRBD1 (6 bases). Trimming pared 7 bases from V and 2 bases from J, leaving 11 bases between. The CDR3 is 13 amino acids. Germline values: CDR1 LNHDA, CDR2 SQIVND (reference sequence). The CDR3 DNA reads TGTGCCAGTAAGAAGGACAGACAAGAGACCCAGTACTTC. Translating gives CASKKDRQETQYF.

The V call is TRBV6-5, the J call TRBJ1-2; 9 positions match TRBD1. Per germline, CDR1 MNHEY and CDR2 SVGAGI. This CDR3 comprises 13 residues. The V segment lost 8 bases and the J segment 8 bases; nucleotides outside the gene matches: 9. CDR3 amino acids: CASQKQGALGYTF. CDR3 in DNA: TGTGCCAGCCAGAAACAGGGGGCCTTGGGCTACACCTTC.

V gene TRBV13 combines with J gene TRBJ1-1; D unresolved. CDR1 PRHDT and CDR2 FYEKMQ come from the germline V gene (reference sequence). Trimming stripped 5 bases from V and 3 bases from J, with 16 bases between. The CDR3 has 15 amino acids. The CDR3 spells CASSTRLSPDTEAFF. The CDR3 region has the DNA TGTGCCAGCAGCACCCGACTGAGCCCGGACACTGAAGCTTTCTTT. Drawing the rest from reference TRBV13 and TRBJ1-1, the complete variable domain is AAGVIQSPRHLIKEKRETATLKCYPIPRHDTVYWYQQGPGQDPQFLISFYEKMQSDKGSIPDRFSAQQFSDYHSELNMSSLELGDSALYFCASSTRLSPDTEAFFGQGTRLTVV.

The chain has TRBV7-2 and TRBJ1-4; D is undetermined. Per germline, CDR1 SGHTA and CDR2 FQGNSA. Trimming pared 3 bases from V and 5 bases from J, leaving 10 bases between. This CDR3 region has 14 residues. CDR3 nucleotides: TGTGCCAGCAGCTTCCTCGGCGGGAATGAAAAACTGTTTTTT. Protein product: CASSFLGGNEKLFF.